Shown below are 20 T cell receptor beta chains from a single sample sequenced in a study of vaccination effects on CD4 cells after COVID-19. Produced via immunoSEQ multiplex PCR; TCRdb's table is partial and in-frame only. The sample contains about 45,000 clones, about 68% of which appear only once. These receptors have no identified antigens. With the ViraFEST assay, the study expanded antigen-specific CD4+ T cells using viral peptide pools, then sequenced them. Scientists isolated CD4+ T cells after a roughly 10-day culture period ended. Infection with SARS-CoV-2 occurred in the person between March and December 2020, and PCR confirmed it. The specimen comprised CD4+ T cells from PBMCs cultured with a peptide pool, sampled before COVID-19 vaccination. These receptor sequences come from a human donor who had a prior SARS-CoV-2 infection.

This chain connects TRBV11-2 to TRBJ2-1; a weak D match, TRBD1 (6 bases). The V gene lost 1 base and the J gene lost 2 bases, with 6 bases spanning the gap. From germline, CDR1 is SGHAT and CDR2 FQNNGV. The CDR3 totals 14 residues. The CDR3 loop is CASSLGDTYNEQFF. The CDR3 bases are TGTGCCAGCAGCTTAGGGGACACCTACAATGAGCAGTTCTTC.

The rearrangement uses TRBV24-1 and TRBJ2-1, with TRBD1 identical over 12 bases. V lost 3 bases to trimming and J lost 12 bases; unmatched junction nucleotides: 8. The CDR3 spans 15 residues. Germline assignment: CDR1 KGHDR and CDR2 SFDVKD. CDR3 sequence (DNA): TGTGCCACCAGTGATCCGGGACAGGGGGCAAGGGGGCAGTTCTTC. Translating it yields CATSDPGQGARGQFF.

Only a few counts were recorded for this clone. This chain uses TRBV7-9 with TRBJ2-7; no clear D gene. Per the germline V gene, CDR1 is SEHNR and CDR2 is FQNEAQ (reference sequence). The CDR3 totals 14 residues. Trimming pared 1 base from V and 5 bases from J, leaving 12 bases between. The CDR3 region is CASSLDFGVHEQYF. CDR3 DNA sequence: TGTGCCAGCAGCTTAGACTTTGGCGTCCACGAGCAGTACTTC. Variable domain in full (rest from reference TRBV7-9 and TRBJ2-7): DTGVSQNPRHKITKRGQNVTFRCDPISEHNRLYWYRQTLGQGPEFLTYFQNEAQLEKSRLLSDRFSAERPKGSFSTLEIQRTEQGDSAMYLCASSLDFGVHEQYFGPGTRLTVT.

This rearrangement joins TRBV10-3 to TRBJ2-5, with 11 nucleotides matching TRBD2. The CDR3 runs 15 residues. V gave up 5 bases and J gave up 1 base; unmatched junction bases: 3. In germline, CDR1 is ENHRY, CDR2 SYGVKD. The CDR3 nucleotides read TGTGCCATCAGTACCGGGACTAGCGGCCAAGAGACCCAGTACTTC. Its translation: CAISTGTSGQETQYF.

V gene TRBV6-5 combines with J gene TRBJ1-4, with 7 bases aligning to TRBD1. CDR3 length: 16 residues. Trimming cost V 4 bases and J 0 bases; bases outside gene matches: 5. CDR1 and CDR2 (germline): MNHEY, SVGAGI. Here the CDR3 reads CASSSHGQATNEKLFF. CDR3 in DNA: TGTGCCAGCAGTTCTCACGGACAGGCAACTAATGAAAAACTGTTTTTT.

The genes are TRBV24-1 and TRBJ1-2; possibly TRBD1 for D (5 bases). CDR3 size: 15 residues. Germline V gene lookup returns CDR1 KGHDR and CDR2 SFDVKD. V lost 3 bases and J lost 8, with 18 bases in between. CDR3 coding DNA: TGTGCCACCAGTGATGCAACCCCCGGGGGGAAGGGCTACACCTTC. This translates into CATSDATPGGKGYTF.

In this sample, this clone turned up once. The chain joins TRBV7-9 to TRBJ2-2; D call uncertain. The CDR3 has 15 residues. Germline V CDR1 and CDR2: SEHNR, FQNEAQ (reference sequence). Trimming stripped 1 base from V and 4 bases from J, with 10 bases between. This CDR3 reads CASSLGANPTGELFF. CDR3 DNA sequence: TGTGCCAGCAGCTTAGGGGCCAACCCCACCGGGGAGCTGTTTTTT.

This clone was counted between two and nine times. The J gene is TRBJ2-2, the V gene TRBV7-3, with 8 bases matching TRBD1. The trim removed 6 bases at V and 3 bases at J, leaving 9 bases unmatched. This CDR3 contains 16 residues. CDR1 and CDR2 from the germline V gene are SGHTA and FQGTGA. The CDR3 coding sequence is TGTGCCAGCAGTCCTACCCCAGGGGGCCACACCGGGGAGCTGTTTTTT. Its protein is CASSPTPGGHTGELFF.

This chain links TRBV10-3 with TRBJ2-1; 10 nucleotides align to TRBD2. The J segment lost 9 bases and the V segment lost 8 bases, leaving 10 bases of the junction unmatched. The CDR3 totals 14 residues. The germline V gene has CDR1 ENHRY and CDR2 SYGVKD. The CDR3 bases are TGTGCCATCGCCACCAGCGGGAGGGCCGGTGAGCAGTTCTTC. Protein product: CAIATSGRAGEQFF.

This sequence joins TRBV12-3 or TRBV12-4 and TRBJ1-1; no firm D call. Trimming removed 6 bases from V and 1 base from J, with 9 bases in between. The CDR3 has 13 residues. The CDR3 spells CASSPQTNTEAFF. The CDR3 DNA reads as TGTGCCAGCAGCCCCCAAACGAACACTGAAGCTTTCTTT.

This clone occurred once. The chain couples TRBV12-5 to TRBJ1-1, with unresolved D. CDR3 size: 13 residues. CDR1 LGHNT and CDR2 FRNRAP come from the germline V gene. V was clipped by 6 bases and J by 1 base, with 9 bases between them. CDR3 in DNA: TGTGCTAGTGGACGAGAAGCGAACACTGAAGCTTTCTTT. Translation: CASGREANTEAFF.

The CDR3 DNA sequence: TGTGCCAGCAGCCCCGGGGGGAGCTCCTACAATGAGCAGTTCTTC. This encodes CASSPGGSSYNEQFF. This rearrangement joins TRBV6-5 to TRBJ2-1; 7 bases map to TRBD2. This CDR3 is built from 15 residues. Germline CDR1 MNHEY, CDR2 SVGAGI. V lost 6 bases, J lost 0 bases, and 5 bases stayed unmatched.

The V and J genes are TRBV5-6 and TRBJ1-2, with D maybe TRBD1 (6 bases). Trimming removed 4 bases at V and 3 bases at J, with 7 bases between. CDR1 is SGHDT and CDR2 is YYEEEE in the germline V gene. The CDR3 is made up of 12 amino acids. The CDR3, as DNA: TGTGCCAGCAGCCCAGGGGACTATGGCTACACCTTC. Amino acids: CASSPGDYGYTF.

The chain has TRBV12-3 or TRBV12-4 and TRBJ2-7; D gene ambiguous. The CDR3 loop spans 13 amino acids. V lost 5 bases and J lost 0, with 8 bases in between. Here the CDR3 DNA reads TGTGCCAGCAGTCGGCATATCTCCTACGAGCAGTACTTC. Its translation: CASSRHISYEQYF.

This clone has more than one count but fewer than ten. V is TRBV7-9 and J is TRBJ2-1; D is possibly TRBD1 (6 bases). The CDR3 sequence is 15 residues long. Germline assignment: CDR1 SEHNR and CDR2 FQNEAQ (reference sequence). Trimming took off 4 bases at V and 9 bases at J, with 19 bases between the two ends. The DNA of the CDR3 is TGTGCCAGCAGCTCCGGATGGGGGCGCCTTAGTGAGCAGTTCTTC. Translated: CASSSGWGRLSEQFF.

This clone was observed a handful of times. This sequence joins TRBV19 and TRBJ1-5; a possible D gene is TRBD1 (5 bases). Germline V gene sequence: CDR1 LNHDA, CDR2 SQIVND (reference sequence). V lost 7 bases and J lost 3, with 16 bases in between. The CDR3 extends over 15 amino acids. DNA for the CDR3: TGTGCCAGTAATGGGGCGGGGTCAGACAATCAGCCCCAGCATTTT. Translating it yields CASNGAGSDNQPQHF.

The V call is TRBV6-5, the J call TRBJ2-7, with D perhaps being TRBD1 or TRBD2 (5 bases each). V was pared by 7 bases and J by 1 base, with 17 bases between. The CDR3 is 15 residues long. Looked up from germline, CDR1 is MNHEY and CDR2 is SVGAGI. The CDR3 DNA follows: TGTGCCAGCAAGACCCGGGACCGACAGTCCTACGAGCAGTACTTC. This translates into CASKTRDRQSYEQYF.

CDR3 bases: TGTGCCAGTAGTTTCCCCCGACTAGCGGGACCCACAGATACGCAGTATTTT. Translated: CASSFPRLAGPTDTQYF. The V and J genes are TRBV19 and TRBJ2-3, with TRBD2 identical over 11 bases. CDR3 size: 17 residues. Losses at the gene ends were 5 bases for V and 2 bases for J; bases not matched to a gene: 9. Germline V lookup: CDR1 LNHDA, CDR2 SQIVND (reference sequence).

This clone was detected once. V usage is TRBV2 and J usage is TRBJ2-7, with 7 bases lining up with TRBD2. Germline lookup yields CDR1 SNHLY and CDR2 FYNNEI. The CDR3 spans 14 residues. V lost 4 bases and J lost 2; bases outside the gene matches: 5. In DNA, the CDR3 is TGTGCCAGCAGTGGGACTAGTGGGGCCTACGAGCAGTACTTC. The encoded protein is CASSGTSGAYEQYF.

The rearrangement uses TRBV20-1 and TRBJ2-3; perhaps D is TRBD1 or TRBD2 (5 bases each). Trimming removed 3 bases from V and 0 bases from J, with 25 bases in between. This CDR3 comprises 19 residues. CDR1 is DFQATT and CDR2 is SNEGSKA in the germline V gene (reference sequence). CDR3: CSASLPRGLPLSSTDTQYF. The CDR3 DNA follows: TGCAGTGCTAGTCTTCCCCGGGGCCTCCCCCTAAGTAGCACAGATACGCAGTATTTT.